These 17 T cell receptor beta chains originate from one sample sequenced in a study of Tregs in tolerant kidney transplant recipients. Libraries were prepared by immunoSEQ multiplex PCR; TCRdb keeps only in-frame clonotypes and omits some of them. The table has about 69,000 clones, around nine tenths seen once. This material consisted of CD4+ T cells from blood, taken before the transplant. The origin of the receptors is a human donor who received a combined kidney and bone marrow transplant.

This chain uses TRBV30 with TRBJ2-1, with 10 nucleotides matching TRBD2. The CDR3 is made up of 17 amino acids. Germline CDR1 GTSNPN, CDR2 SVGIG (reference sequence). The V and J ends lost 3 bases and 0 bases, in that order; junction bases with no gene match: 8. DNA of the CDR3: TGTGCCTGGAGCGCTAGCGGGGGTTTTTACTCCTACAATGAGCAGTTCTTC. It codes for CAWSASGGFYSYNEQFF.

The chain recombines TRBV6-4 with TRBJ1-1; D may be TRBD1 (6 bases). With 9 bases removed from V and 1 base from J, the gap between germline ends came to 15 bases. There are 14 residues in the CDR3. Looked up from germline, CDR1 is MRHNA and CDR2 is SNTAGT. DNA of the CDR3: TGTGCCAGAGCGGTGGGAGGGGGGAACACTGAAGCTTTCTTT. Its translation is CARAVGGGNTEAFF.

The table lists this clone with a few counts. The rearrangement uses TRBV15 and TRBJ1-2, with 8 nucleotides matching TRBD1. The CDR3 has 15 amino acids. CDR1 is LNHNV, CDR2 YYDKDF, per germline (reference sequence). V lost 4 bases, J lost 4 bases, and 8 bases stayed unmatched. CDR3 in DNA: TGTGCCACCAGCAAGGACAGGGAGGTCGGCTATGGCTACACCTTC. It is translated as CATSKDREVGYGYTF.

This rearrangement joins TRBV5-8 to TRBJ1-2; maybe TRBD1 (5 bases). Trimming stripped 4 bases from V and 2 bases from J, with 9 bases between. The CDR3 is 13 residues long. The germline V gene has CDR1 SGHTS and CDR2 YDEGEE. CDR3 region: CASSPGYNYGYTF. CDR3 nucleotides: TGTGCCAGCAGCCCAGGGTACAACTATGGCTACACCTTC.

The V call is TRBV5-1, the J call TRBJ2-7; the D gene is possibly TRBD2 (6 bases). V lost 0 bases and J lost 2, with 12 bases in between. This CDR3 region has 15 residues. CDR1 is SGHRS and CDR2 is YFSETQ in the germline V gene. The CDR3 here is CASSLALEGTYEQYF. The CDR3 DNA reads TGCGCCAGCAGCTTGGCGCTGGAGGGGACCTACGAGCAGTACTTC.

The chain combines TRBV28 with TRBJ1-5; D remains unclear. The CDR3 loop spans 19 amino acids. CDR1 is MDHEN, CDR2 SYDVKM, per germline. V lost 0 bases, J lost 0 bases, and 18 bases lay in between. CDR3 in amino acids: CASSLWVSAGSYSNQPQHF. The CDR3, as DNA: TGTGCCAGCAGTTTATGGGTCTCGGCAGGCTCATATAGCAATCAGCCCCAGCATTTT.

CDR3 in amino acids: CAHLPTGFEKLFF. In DNA form, the CDR3 reads TGTGCCCACCTACCGACAGGTTTTGAAAAACTGTTTTTT. This sequence joins TRBV30 and TRBJ1-4; TRBD1 is a possible D gene (6 bases). Germline V CDR1 and CDR2: GTSNPN, SVGIG (reference sequence). The CDR3 is 13 residues long. The V end lost 8 bases, the J end lost 7 bases, and 17 bases lay between the germline ends.

The CDR3 DNA is TGTGCCAGCAGCGTAGTCGGACAGAGCTACAATGAGCAGTTCTTC. This gives the protein CASSVVGQSYNEQFF. V gene TRBV9 combines with J gene TRBJ2-1; D is possibly TRBD1 (6 bases). V dropped 0 bases and J dropped 3 bases, with 10 bases sitting between them. CDR1 and CDR2 (germline): SGDLS, YYNGEE. The CDR3 runs 15 residues. Supplemented by reference TRBV9 and TRBJ2-1, the full variable domain reads DSGVTQTPKHLITATGQRVTLRCSPRSGDLSVYWYQQSLDQGLQFLIQYYNGEERAKGNILERFSAQQFPDLHSELNLSSLELGDSALYFCASSVVGQSYNEQFFGPGTRLTVL.

The chain joins TRBV30 to TRBJ2-7; a weak D match, TRBD1 (5 bases). The V end was cut by 3 bases, the J end by 0 bases, with 6 bases between. CDR3 length: 12 residues. Per germline, CDR1 GTSNPN and CDR2 SVGIG (reference sequence). The CDR3 spells CAWRDTSYEQYF. The DNA for the CDR3 is TGTGCCTGGAGGGACACCTCCTACGAGCAGTACTTC.

The V call is TRBV10-3, the J call TRBJ2-7; 10 bases are shared with TRBD1. This CDR3 has 14 residues. V shed 5 bases and J 11 bases; nucleotides not matched to a gene: 12. Germline CDR1 is ENHRY and CDR2 is SYGVKD. In nucleotides, the CDR3 is TGTGCCATCAGTACCGGGACAGGGGCCCTATCAGAGTACTTC. Protein: CAISTGTGALSEYF.

This chain links TRBV18 with TRBJ1-4; TRBD1 is a possible D gene (5 bases). CDR1 and CDR2 (germline): KGHSH, LQKENI. V was shortened by 3 bases and J by 4 bases, with 15 bases between the two germline ends. CDR3 length: 16 amino acids. The DNA for the CDR3 is TGTGCCAGCTCACCCGCCCTGGGAAGGGGTAATGAAAAACTGTTTTTT. Translating it yields CASSPALGRGNEKLFF.

This chain connects TRBV5-1 to TRBJ2-1, with D perhaps matching TRBD2 (6 bases). This CDR3 region has 14 residues. The V and J ends lost 1 base and 5 bases respectively, with 10 bases between them. Germline-derived CDR1 and CDR2 are SGHRS and YFSETQ. The CDR3 sequence is CASSLIAVDNEQFF. Written as DNA, the CDR3 is TGCGCCAGCAGCTTGATAGCGGTTGACAATGAGCAGTTCTTC.

V usage is TRBV5-4 and J usage is TRBJ1-4; 7 bases line up with TRBD1. The CDR3 spans 17 residues. V lost 4 bases to trimming and J lost 0 bases; unmatched junction nucleotides: 9. Per germline, CDR1 SGHNT and CDR2 YYREEE (reference sequence). CDR3 residues: CASSLKTGLTTNEKLFF. DNA for the CDR3: TGTGCCAGCAGCCTTAAGACAGGGCTGACAACTAATGAAAAACTGTTTTTT.

The chain links TRBV4-1 to TRBJ2-2; TRBD1 agrees at 7 bases. The CDR3 spans 18 residues. The ends lost 1 base at V and 0 bases at J; junction bases unmatched: 8. From germline, CDR1 is MGHRA and CDR2 YSYEKL. CDR3 protein: CASSQARTGTANTGELFF. Here the CDR3 DNA reads TGCGCCAGCAGCCAAGCCAGAACCGGGACAGCGAACACCGGGGAGCTGTTTTTT.

The count of this clone is one. This chain connects TRBV19 to TRBJ2-7, with D uncertain. V lost 1 base, J lost 4 bases, and 14 bases lay in between. CDR3 length: 15 residues. Looked up from germline, CDR1 is LNHDA and CDR2 is SQIVND (reference sequence). The CDR3 sequence: CASSIARQSLYEQYF. The CDR3 DNA reads TGTGCCAGTAGTATAGCGAGGCAGAGCTTATACGAGCAGTACTTC.

This clone was recorded once. CDR3 protein: CASSRGTGGSGELFF. Here the CDR3 DNA reads TGTGCCAGCAGCAGGGGGACAGGGGGTTCCGGGGAGCTGTTTTTT. The rearrangement links TRBV7-2 to TRBJ2-2; TRBD1 agrees at 11 bases. Per the germline V gene, CDR1 is SGHTA and CDR2 is FQGNSA. V was clipped by 5 bases and J by 6 bases; unmatched bases: 5. CDR3 length equals 15 residues.

The CDR3 nucleotides are TGTGCCAGCAGTTCAAATTCCAAGCCAGAGGACTATGGCTACACCTTC. Translation: CASSSNSKPEDYGYTF. The chain is built from TRBV28 and TRBJ1-2; unclear D gene. The CDR3 runs to 16 residues. The V and J ends lost 4 bases and 3 bases respectively, with 18 bases between them. Germline V CDR1 and CDR2: MDHEN, SYDVKM.